The 30 T cell receptor beta chains below all came from one sample that was sequenced in a study of regulatory T cells in long-lasting Graves disease. The time point denotes: newly diagnosed GD, antithyroid drugs for less than 3 months. Extracted PBMC RNA gave rise to the TCR library. Both iRepertoire HTBI primers and Arm-PCR of CDR3 regions were used to build the TCR beta libraries. TCRdb redid the calling of the multiplex PCR reads with MiXCR, one entry per CDR3 protein. The sample lists roughly 500,000 distinct CDR3 sequences, about 12% occurring once. This same sample was also taken into another study, of T cells in Graves' hyperthyroidism and ophthalmopathy.

The sample in question was peripheral blood mononuclear cells (PBMCs), obtained at new diagnosis, from a patient treated with antithyroid drugs. These receptors were collected from a woman aged 30 to 39 with Graves disease.

There are many counts of this clonotype. This chain uses TRBV2 with TRBJ2-3, with D perhaps matching TRBD1 (5 bases). Looked up from germline, CDR1 is SNHLY and CDR2 is FYNNEI. Trimming left V 3 bases short and J 5 bases short, with 9 bases between. The CDR3 totals 13 residues. CDR3 protein: CASSDRDRDTQYF. CDR3 bases: TGTGCCAGCAGTGACAGGGATAGAGATACGCAGTATTTT. Variable domain in full (rest from reference TRBV2 and TRBJ2-3): EPEVTQTPSHQVTQMGQEVILRCVPISNHLYFYWYRQILGQKVEFLVSFYNNEISEKSEIFDDQFSVERPDGSNFTLKIRSTKLEDSAMYFCASSDRDRDTQYFGPGTRLTVL.

In its sample, this clonotype was seen many times. DNA for the CDR3: TGTGCCAGCGGGACAGGGGCTGGAAACACCATATATTTT. Translating gives CASGTGAGNTIYF. The genes are TRBV2 and TRBJ1-3; TRBD1 aligns across 10 bases. V gave up 8 bases and J gave up 2 bases; unmatched junction bases: 0. The CDR3 covers 13 residues. Germline CDR1 reads SNHLY; CDR2 reads FYNNEI.

Ten or more counts support this clonotype. The V gene is TRBV3-1, the J gene TRBJ1-1; no definite D call. Trimming left V 3 bases short and J 6 bases short, with 8 bases between. The CDR3 contains 12 residues. The germline V gene encodes CDR1 LGHDT and CDR2 YNNKEL (reference sequence). Written as DNA, the CDR3 is TGTGCCAGCAGCCACACCTGGGCTGAAGCTTTCTTT. This codes for CASSHTWAEAFF. Together with reference TRBV3-1 and TRBJ1-1, the CDR3 gives the full variable domain: DTAVSQTPKYLVTQMGNDKSIKCEQNLGHDTMYWYKQDSKKFLKIMFSYNNKELIINETVPNRFSPKSPDKAHLNLHINSLELGDSAVYFCASSHTWAEAFFGQGTRLTVV.

This clonotype was observed many times. CDR3 in DNA: TGTGCCATCAGTGACCCCCCGGAGAATCAGCCCCAGCATTTT. Translated: CAISDPPENQPQHF. This chain uses TRBV10-3 with TRBJ1-5; D remains ambiguous. The CDR3 is 14 residues long. Germline V CDR1 and CDR2: ENHRY, SYGVKD. V gave up 3 bases and J gave up 4 bases, with 10 bases separating them.

There are many counts of this clonotype. This chain uses TRBV7-9 with TRBJ2-1; possible D gene TRBD2, 5 bases. Trimming stripped 11 bases from V and 4 bases from J, with 21 bases between. In germline, CDR1 is SEHNR, CDR2 FQNEAQ (reference sequence). The CDR3 runs 15 residues. The CDR3 sequence is CAQEAGRTGYNEQFF. CDR3 bases: TGTGCCCAAGAGGCGGGCCGAACGGGTTACAATGAGCAGTTCTTC. Variable domain in full (rest from reference TRBV7-9 and TRBJ2-1): DTGVSQNPRHKITKRGQNVTFRCDPISEHNRLYWYRQTLGQGPEFLTYFQNEAQLEKSRLLSDRFSAERPKGSFSTLEIQRTEQGDSAMYLCAQEAGRTGYNEQFFGPGTRLTVL.

This clonotype was observed a handful of times. The V call is TRBV29-1, the J call TRBJ2-5; 7 bases match TRBD2. V lost 6 bases, J lost 5 bases, and 12 bases stayed unmatched. The CDR3 length is 14 residues. Per germline, CDR1 SQVTM and CDR2 ANQGSEA. The CDR3 spells CSVTGGGRTETQYF. The CDR3 coding sequence is TGCAGCGTGACGGGAGGAGGCAGGACCGAGACCCAGTACTTC. Complete variable domain (other parts from reference TRBV29-1 and TRBJ2-5): SAVISQKPSRDICQRGTSLTIQCQVDSQVTMMFWYRQQPGQSLTLIATANQGSEATYESGFVIDKFPISRPNLTFSTLTVSNMSPEDSSIYLCSVTGGGRTETQYFGPGTRLLVL.

This clonotype showed up just a few times. This chain uses TRBV7-2 with TRBJ2-5; no clear D. The germline gives CDR1 SGHTA, CDR2 FQGNSA. The CDR3 is 15 residues long. The V gene lost 2 bases and the J gene lost 2 bases, with 12 bases spanning the gap. The CDR3 DNA reads as TGTGCCAGCAGCTTAACTGGTGGCTGGCAAGAGACCCAGTACTTC. This encodes CASSLTGGWQETQYF.

This clonotype was detected many times. The rearrangement joins TRBV29-1 to TRBJ1-2, with D possibly matching TRBD1 (5 bases). The V gene's germline CDR1 is SQVTM and CDR2 ANQGSEA. This CDR3 comprises 12 residues. V was clipped by 4 bases and J by 4 bases, with 10 bases between them. The CDR3 spells CSVGEGPYGYTF. CDR3 coding DNA: TGCAGCGTTGGGGAGGGGCCCTATGGCTACACCTTC.

The V gene is TRBV12-5, the J gene TRBJ1-6, with D uncertain. The CDR3 spans 11 residues. Germline values: CDR1 LGHNT, CDR2 FRNRAP. Deletions cut 7 bases from V and 10 bases from J, with 8 bases between. In nucleotides, the CDR3 is TGTGCTAGTGTGAGTAGCTCACCCCTCCACTTT. Translating it yields CASVSSSPLHF.

This clonotype was counted at least ten times. The chain combines TRBV5-1 with TRBJ2-2; 7 nucleotides match TRBD2. CDR3 length: 16 amino acids. V was clipped by 4 bases and J by 3 bases; unmatched bases: 9. The germline V gene encodes CDR1 SGHRS and CDR2 YFSETQ. The CDR3 here is CASSRLGAGYTGELFF. In DNA, the CDR3 is TGCGCCAGCAGCCGACTAGGAGCGGGGTACACCGGGGAGCTGTTTTTT.

This clonotype was found a few times. The rearrangement uses TRBV6-5 and TRBJ1-5; D gene unclear. Trimming shortened V by 4 bases and J by 1 base, and 8 bases separated the two germline ends. The CDR3 loop spans 14 amino acids. Germline V gives CDR1 MNHEY, CDR2 SVGAGI. This CDR3 reads CASSLTTSNQPQHF. The CDR3 DNA follows: TGTGCCAGCAGTTTGACAACGAGCAATCAGCCCCAGCATTTT.

There are a few counts of this clonotype. This chain uses TRBV10-3 with TRBJ2-5; 14 bases match TRBD2. Trimming cost V 4 bases and J 4 bases; bases outside gene matches: 11. The CDR3 is made up of 18 amino acids. The germline gives CDR1 ENHRY, CDR2 SYGVKD. The CDR3 region has the DNA TGTGCCATCAGTGCGTTCAGGACTAGCGGGAGGAGTGGAGAGACCCAGTACTTC. This gives the protein CAISAFRTSGRSGETQYF.

The CDR3 nucleotides are TGTGCCAGCAGCTTAAGGCGAGTGGGCGGGACCCAGTACTTC. Protein product: CASSLRRVGGTQYF. The rearrangement links TRBV7-8 to TRBJ2-5, with unresolved D. CDR3 length equals 14 residues. Germline CDR1 reads SGHVS; CDR2 reads FQNEAQ. V was shortened by 2 bases and J by 7 bases, with 14 bases between the two germline ends.

This clonotype was detected many times. V usage is TRBV11-2 and J usage is TRBJ1-4; a weak D match, TRBD1 (6 bases). V was trimmed by 5 bases and J by 5 bases, leaving 15 bases between them. The CDR3 has 15 amino acids. The germline gives CDR1 SGHAT, CDR2 FQNNGV. CDR3 sequence (DNA): TGTGCCAGCAGCCCGAGATGGACAGAAAATGAAAAACTGTTTTTT. Its protein product is CASSPRWTENEKLFF.

This clonotype has a count of ten or more. V is TRBV24-1 and J is TRBJ2-5; 11 nucleotides line up with TRBD1. This CDR3 spans 16 amino acids. Germline lookup yields CDR1 KGHDR and CDR2 SFDVKD. The V and J ends lost 4 bases and 3 bases, in that order; junction bases with no gene match: 6. CDR3 in DNA: TGTGCCACCAGTGACCCGGGACAGGGGGTGGAAGAGACCCAGTACTTC. This codes for CATSDPGQGVEETQYF.

This clonotype was observed many times. The chain's CDR3 is CASSLGPHGNTIYF. The CDR3 coding sequence is TGTGCCAGCAGCTTGGGCCCTCATGGGAACACCATATATTTT. This sequence joins TRBV7-8 and TRBJ1-3; D ambiguous. Germline CDR1 SGHVS, CDR2 FQNEAQ. The germline V and J ends were trimmed by 3 bases and 7 bases, with 13 bases remaining between them. The CDR3 is 14 residues long.

In its sample, this clonotype was seen many times. The chain employs TRBV7-9 and TRBJ2-1, with D perhaps TRBD1 or TRBD2 (5 bases each). Looked up from germline, CDR1 is SEHNR and CDR2 is FQNEAQ (reference sequence). The CDR3 is 13 amino acids. Trimming cost V 5 bases and J 2 bases, with 7 bases left between them. The CDR3 DNA follows: TGTGCCAGCAGCCCGGGACCCTACAATGAGCAGTTCTTC. It specifies CASSPGPYNEQFF.

In its sample, this clonotype was seen a few times. The chain is built from TRBV4-1 and TRBJ1-1; D uncertain. The germline gives CDR1 MGHRA, CDR2 YSYEKL. Trimming stripped 4 bases from V and 3 bases from J, with 15 bases between. The CDR3 runs to 15 residues. In DNA form, the CDR3 reads TGCGCCAGCAGCCTCCACGGACTATTACACACTGAAGCTTTCTTT. Its protein product is CASSLHGLLHTEAFF.

This clonotype was recorded a few times. The rearrangement joins TRBV4-3 to TRBJ1-2, with 9 bases aligning to TRBD1. J was trimmed by 5 bases and V by 1 base; bases with no gene match: 11. The CDR3 contains 17 residues. The V gene's germline CDR1 is LGHNA and CDR2 YSLEER. CDR3 loop: CASSQGAGTGFTYGYTF. In DNA, the CDR3 is TGCGCCAGCAGCCAAGGGGCCGGGACAGGGTTTACTTATGGCTACACCTTC.

V gene TRBV9 combines with J gene TRBJ2-7, with D possibly being TRBD2 (5 bases). In germline, CDR1 is SGDLS, CDR2 YYNGEE. With 2 bases removed from V and 0 bases from J, the gap between germline ends came to 9 bases. CDR3 length: 14 amino acids. The CDR3 nucleotides are TGTGCCAGCAGCGTTAGCGCGAGCTCCTACGAGCAGTACTTC. Encoded protein: CASSVSASSYEQYF.

The chain links TRBV7-4 to TRBJ2-2, with 8 nucleotides matching TRBD1. CDR3 length: 16 amino acids. Looked up from germline, CDR1 is SGHVT and CDR2 is SQSDAQ. V shed 5 bases, J shed 0 bases, and the junction held 5 bases outside the gene matches. The CDR3 is CASSPYRGTNTGELFF. The CDR3 nucleotides are TGTGCCAGCAGCCCCTACAGGGGGACGAACACCGGGGAGCTGTTTTTT.

The chain is built from TRBV28 and TRBJ1-1; D is uncertain. Trimming stripped 6 bases from V and 6 bases from J, with 17 bases between. The germline V gene encodes CDR1 MDHEN and CDR2 SYDVKM. The CDR3 runs 14 residues. CDR3 sequence (DNA): TGTGCCAGCAGCCGATCGTCCGCGATGGCTGAAGCTTTCTTT. Translating gives CASSRSSAMAEAFF.

In this sample, this clonotype turned up many times. This sequence joins TRBV28 and TRBJ2-1; possibly TRBD1 or TRBD2 for D (5 bases each). The germline gives CDR1 MDHEN, CDR2 SYDVKM. V lost 6 bases, J lost 6 bases, and 12 bases lay in between. CDR3 length: 13 amino acids. In DNA, the CDR3 is TGTGCCAGCAGAGCTTGGGACCTCAATGAGCAGTTCTTC. Translated, it gives CASRAWDLNEQFF. Complete variable domain (other parts from reference TRBV28 and TRBJ2-1): DVKVTQSSRYLVKRTGEKVFLECVQDMDHENMFWYRQDPGLGLRLIYFSYDVKMKEKGDIPEGYSVSREKKERFSLILESASTNQTSMYLCASRAWDLNEQFFGPGTRLTVL.

The chain has TRBV4-3 and TRBJ2-1; D is undetermined. This CDR3 is built from 17 residues. The germline V gene has CDR1 LGHNA and CDR2 YSLEER. V was shortened by 1 base and J by 6 bases, with 19 bases between the two germline ends. The CDR3 sequence is CASSQVRLGQTVNEQFF. DNA of the CDR3: TGCGCCAGCAGCCAAGTGAGGCTAGGGCAAACCGTCAATGAGCAGTTCTTC.

The chain links TRBV4-3 to TRBJ1-1; the D gene is possibly TRBD1 (5 bases). The CDR3 is 15 amino acids. Germline V CDR1 and CDR2: LGHNA, YSLEER. Trimming took 0 bases from V and 5 from J, leaving 13 bases between them. The CDR3 spells CASSQDHEGRTEAFF. Here the CDR3 DNA reads TGCGCCAGCAGCCAAGATCATGAGGGGCGGACTGAAGCTTTCTTT.

The V gene is TRBV10-3, the J gene TRBJ2-7, with TRBD1 matching 8 bases. Germline loops: CDR1 ENHRY, CDR2 SYGVKD. J gave up 3 bases and V 8 bases, and 9 bases lay outside the gene matches. CDR3 length: 14 residues. CDR3 DNA: TGTGCCATCGGAACGGACAGGGCGAACTACGAGCAGTACTTC. As protein: CAIGTDRANYEQYF.

The rearrangement joins TRBV27 to TRBJ2-7; tentative D call: TRBD2 (6 bases). The CDR3 runs 14 residues. Germline CDR1 and CDR2: MNHEY and SMNVEV (reference sequence). The V and J ends lost 2 bases and 7 bases respectively, with 15 bases between them. This chain's CDR3 is CASSLGGTRGEQYF. CDR3 DNA sequence: TGTGCCAGCAGTTTAGGTGGGACTCGTGGGGAGCAGTACTTC.

Points on this clonotype: This clone may be a read error of a much larger clone one base away. This likely comes from a read error, as the CDR3 has no conserved phenylalanine or tryptophan at its end. The chain joins TRBV13 to TRBJ2-2; D might be TRBD2 (5 bases). Germline V CDR1 and CDR2: PRHDT, FYEKMQ (reference sequence). V shed 5 bases and J shed 7 bases, with 8 bases lying between them. CDR3 length: 12 amino acids. The CDR3 spells CASSLAGGELFL. Written as DNA, the CDR3 is TGTGCCAGCAGCCTTGCGGGCGGGGAGCTGTTTCTT.

This clonotype appeared many times. The J gene is TRBJ2-1, the V gene TRBV27; 8 bases line up with TRBD2. CDR3 length equals 18 residues. CDR1 is MNHEY and CDR2 is SMNVEV in the germline V gene (reference sequence). V dropped 0 bases and J dropped 1; count of bases not matched to a gene: 8. The CDR3 DNA follows: TGTGCCAGCAGTTTATCCTACCTACTAGCGGAATCCTACAATGAGCAGTTCTTC. Protein product: CASSLSYLLAESYNEQFF.

This clonotype was counted a few times. The chain employs TRBV27 and TRBJ2-7; no firm D call. V was cut by 3 bases and J by 6 bases, with 24 bases left in between. The CDR3 is made up of 17 amino acids. The germline CDR1 and CDR2 sequences are MNHEY and SMNVEV (reference sequence). In DNA, the CDR3 is TGTGCCAGCAGTTTCAACTATTCCCCCAAAACCCTGGGCGAGCAGTACTTC. The encoded protein is CASSFNYSPKTLGEQYF.